This entry lists 17 T cell receptor beta chains sequenced from one sample in a study of T-cell reconstitution after alpha-beta-depleted transplantation in children. TCRbeta library construction was performed incorporating unique molecular identifiers. TCRdb called the PCR reads again in MiXCR, with one record for every CDR3 protein. The data contain 190,000 or so distinct CDR3 sequences, around 7% of them singletons. The sequencing used PBMCs from the stem cell graft donor, collected from the stem cell graft. Receptors were obtained from a human donor who donated a stem cell graft to a child with Wiskott-Aldrich syndrome.

The chain links TRBV5-1 to TRBJ1-1; TRBD1 is a possible D gene (5 bases). The V end lost 4 bases, the J end lost 0 bases, and 13 bases lay between the germline ends. The CDR3 runs to 15 residues. The germline V gene has CDR1 SGHRS and CDR2 YFSETQ. The CDR3 protein is CASSPSGTLNTEAFF. DNA of the CDR3: TGCGCCAGCAGCCCGTCCGGGACTTTGAACACTGAAGCTTTCTTT.

This clonotype was counted many times. The chain recombines TRBV6-5 with TRBJ2-1, with 8 bases fitting TRBD1. Germline loops: CDR1 MNHEY, CDR2 SVGAGI. This CDR3 contains 17 residues. The junction had 12 bases not matched to a gene; V was cut back by 0 bases and J by 8 bases. This CDR3 is CASSYSAQGAGIDEQFF. CDR3 in DNA: TGTGCCAGCAGTTACTCCGCGCAGGGGGCTGGTATCGATGAGCAGTTCTTC.

This clonotype was detected many times. Relative to the germline gene, one junction end is altered; a read error may explain this. The V gene is TRBV5-1, the J gene TRBJ1-4; tentatively, D is TRBD1 (6 bases). The CDR3 extends over 14 amino acids. Germline-derived CDR1 and CDR2 are SGHRS and YFSETQ. The CDR3 coding sequence is TGCGCCAGCACGCAGGGGTTTTCTAATGAAGAACTGTTTTTT. Amino acids: CASTQGFSNEELFF.

This clonotype was found many times. The chain carries TRBV12-3 or TRBV12-4 and TRBJ1-2; 7 positions match TRBD1. Trimming took 7 bases from V and 3 from J; bases not matched to a gene: 14. The length of the CDR3 is 16 residues. As DNA, the CDR3 is TGTGCCAGCACCCTAAAACAGTTAGGGGGCTACTATGGCTACACCTTC. Its protein is CASTLKQLGGYYGYTF.

Many counts were recorded for this clonotype. The chain joins TRBV15 to TRBJ2-3; the match to TRBD2 covers 7 bases. Germline V gene data show CDR1 as LNHNV and CDR2 as YYDKDF (reference sequence). The CDR3 is 17 amino acids. Losses at the gene ends were 4 bases for V and 2 bases for J; bases not matched to a gene: 12. CDR3 residues: CATSTYSGLADTDTQYF. The CDR3 nucleotides are TGTGCCACCAGCACCTATTCGGGGCTAGCGGACACAGATACGCAGTATTTT. Full variable domain (outside the CDR3, taken from reference TRBV15 and TRBJ2-3): DAMVIQNPRYQVTQFGKPVTLSCSQTLNHNVMYWYQQKSSQAPKLLFHYYDKDFNNEADTPDNFQSRRPNTSFCFLDIRSPGLGDTAMYLCATSTYSGLADTDTQYFGPGTRLTVL.

The chain is built from TRBV18 and TRBJ1-5, with 7 bases fitting TRBD1. The CDR3 length is 15 residues. The ends lost 2 bases at V and 3 bases at J; junction bases unmatched: 4. Germline CDR1 is KGHSH and CDR2 is LQKENI. The DNA for the CDR3 is TGTGCCAGCTCACCAGAGACAGGGTCCAATCAGCCCCAGCATTTT. Its translation: CASSPETGSNQPQHF.

This clonotype was recorded many times. V usage is TRBV7-2 and J usage is TRBJ2-2; D is undetermined. Germline CDR1 SGHTA, CDR2 FQGNSA. The V and J ends lost 8 bases and 1 base respectively, with 8 bases between them. CDR3 size: 13 residues. CDR3 loop: CASAAWNTGELFF. The CDR3 coding sequence is TGTGCCAGCGCTGCCTGGAACACCGGGGAGCTGTTTTTT.

The chain couples TRBV5-6 to TRBJ2-3; D is unclear. The J call may not be correct, given that the DNA end is closer to TRBJ1-5. The germline CDR1 and CDR2 sequences are SGHDT and YYEEEE. The length of the CDR3 is 13 residues. CDR3 residues: CASSPERVNLQHF. Here the CDR3 DNA reads TGTGCCAGCAGCCCCGAGCGAGTGAATCTTCAGCATTTT.

V gene TRBV7-9 combines with J gene TRBJ2-3; perhaps D is TRBD1 or TRBD2 (5 bases each). The V gene's germline CDR1 is SEHNR and CDR2 FQNEAQ (reference sequence). This CDR3 has 15 residues. The V and J ends lost 5 bases and 5 bases respectively, with 17 bases between them. The CDR3 DNA is TGTGCCAGCAGCGGATACGGGACCCGTCTAGATACGCAGTATTTT. It encodes CASSGYGTRLDTQYF.

This clonotype was recorded at least ten times. The chain links TRBV5-1 to TRBJ1-2; maybe TRBD1 (6 bases). From germline, CDR1 is SGHRS and CDR2 YFSETQ. The V end was cut by 2 bases, the J end by 5 bases, with 13 bases between. This CDR3 has 14 residues. CDR3 loop: CASSLQGREYGYTF. The DNA for the CDR3 is TGCGCCAGCAGCTTACAGGGAAGGGAGTATGGCTACACCTTC.

This clonotype has ten or more counts. The chain's CDR3 is CAISEGRTSGDYQETQYF. The CDR3 region has the DNA TGTGCCATCAGTGAGGGAAGGACTAGCGGGGATTATCAAGAGACCCAGTACTTC. The chain links TRBV10-3 to TRBJ2-5, with 12 bases lining up with TRBD2. J lost 2 bases, V lost 2 bases, and 9 bases had no gene match. Germline V gene lookup returns CDR1 ENHRY and CDR2 SYGVKD. This CDR3 comprises 18 residues.

This clonotype was counted many times. The chain carries TRBV20-1 and TRBJ2-5, with 11 nucleotides matching TRBD1. From germline, CDR1 is DFQATT and CDR2 SNEGSKA (reference sequence). Unmatched junction bases numbered 0, after V lost 1 base and J lost 2 bases. CDR3 size: 14 residues. CDR3 in amino acids: CSARGDRGQETQYF. The CDR3 nucleotides are TGCAGTGCTAGAGGGGACAGGGGGCAAGAGACCCAGTACTTC.

This clonotype was seen ten or more times. V gene TRBV29-1 combines with J gene TRBJ1-2, with TRBD1 matching 7 bases. The germline V gene encodes CDR1 SQVTM and CDR2 ANQGSEA. This CDR3 is 13 amino acids long. V lost 5 bases and J lost 6; bases outside the gene matches: 9. The CDR3 protein is CSVLTGDFHGYTF. CDR3 in DNA: TGCAGCGTTTTAACAGGGGATTTTCATGGCTACACCTTC.

At least ten counts were recorded for this clonotype. The genes are TRBV5-1 and TRBJ1-1; the D is unclear. This CDR3 comprises 14 residues. CDR1 and CDR2 from the germline V gene are SGHRS and YFSETQ. V lost 2 bases and J 11 bases, leaving 19 bases between the germline ends. The CDR3 loop reads CASSFSHSIRDAFF. The CDR3 DNA reads TGCGCCAGCAGCTTCTCGCACTCAATAAGGGATGCTTTCTTT. The complete variable domain, with remaining parts taken from reference TRBV5-1 and TRBJ1-1, reads KAGVTQTPRYLIKTRGQQVTLSCSPISGHRSVSWYQQTPGQGLQFLFEYFSETQRNKGNFPGRFSGRQFSNSRSEMNVSTLELGDSALYLCASSFSHSIRDAFFGQGTRLTVV.

This clonotype occurred many times. This chain links TRBV27 with TRBJ2-7; D is possibly TRBD1 (5 bases). Germline V gene data show CDR1 as MNHEY and CDR2 as SMNVEV (reference sequence). V was trimmed by 3 bases and J by 1 base, leaving 16 bases between them. The CDR3 is made up of 16 amino acids. In DNA, the CDR3 is TGTGCCAGCAGTTTTCTCCCGTTGCAGGGTTCCTACGAGCAGTACTTC. Protein: CASSFLPLQGSYEQYF.

This clonotype appeared many times. The V and J genes are TRBV9 and TRBJ2-1; TRBD2 matches at 10 bases. The J segment lost 7 bases and the V segment lost 4 bases, leaving 11 bases of the junction unmatched. Germline CDR1 and CDR2: SGDLS and YYNGEE. The length of the CDR3 is 16 residues. The CDR3 protein is CASSYGEGLARNEQFF. CDR3 nucleotide sequence: TGTGCCAGCAGCTACGGGGAGGGACTAGCGCGAAATGAGCAGTTCTTC.

This clonotype appeared many times. The rearrangement links TRBV7-2 to TRBJ1-2, with D possibly matching TRBD1 (6 bases). Germline values: CDR1 SGHTA, CDR2 FQGNSA. This CDR3 has 16 amino acids. V was pared by 2 bases and J by 2 bases, with 15 bases between. The CDR3: CASSLNSRGDNYGYTF. CDR3 coding DNA: TGTGCCAGCAGCTTAAACTCCAGGGGTGACAACTATGGCTACACCTTC.